This TCR beta chain was captured in a study of neoadjuvant nivolumab and ipilimumab in lung cancer. General study points: Only a small number of samples underwent TCR sequencing. Pretherapy blood TCR richness correlated positively with resected tumor richness.

Measured with immunoSEQ multiplex PCR; TCRdb has only the in-frame clones, and not every one. The sample consists of more than 15,000 clones, 60% to 80% of them appearing once. With respect to this clone: Its antigen is undetermined.

Germline CDR1 is SGHVS and CDR2 is FQNEAQ. The CDR3 extends over 15 amino acids. V was clipped by 0 bases and J by 9 bases, with 15 bases between them. The sequencing used tumor tissue, collected after neoadjuvant nivolumab, alone or with ipilimumab, at or shortly before surgery. This sequence originates from an adult with non-small cell lung cancer. This chain connects TRBV7-8 to TRBJ2-1, with D hard to call. CDR3 DNA sequence: TGTGCCAGCAGCTTAGCGAATCGGTACGGCGGTGAGCAGTTCTTC. It encodes CASSLANRYGGEQFF. The complete variable domain, with remaining parts taken from reference TRBV7-8 and TRBJ2-1, reads GAGVSQSPRYKVAKRGQDVALRCDPISGHVSLFWYQQALGQGPEFLTYFQNEAQLDKSGLPSDRFFAERPEGSVSTLKIQRTQQEDSAVYLCASSLANRYGGEQFFGPGTRLTVL.